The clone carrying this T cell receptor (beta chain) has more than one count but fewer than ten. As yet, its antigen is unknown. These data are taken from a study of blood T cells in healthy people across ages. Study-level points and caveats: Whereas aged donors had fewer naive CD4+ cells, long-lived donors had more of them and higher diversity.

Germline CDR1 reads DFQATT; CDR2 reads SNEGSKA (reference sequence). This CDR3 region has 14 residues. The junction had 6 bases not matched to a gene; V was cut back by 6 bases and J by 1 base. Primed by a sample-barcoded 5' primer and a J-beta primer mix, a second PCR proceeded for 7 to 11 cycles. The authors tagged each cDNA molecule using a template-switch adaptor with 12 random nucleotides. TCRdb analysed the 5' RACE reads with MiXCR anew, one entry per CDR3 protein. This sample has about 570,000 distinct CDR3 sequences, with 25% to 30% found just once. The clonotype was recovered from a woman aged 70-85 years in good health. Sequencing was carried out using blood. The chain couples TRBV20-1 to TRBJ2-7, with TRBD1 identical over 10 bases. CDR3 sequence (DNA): TGCAGTGCGAAGGGACAGGGGTTGTCCTACGAGCAGTACTTC. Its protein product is CSAKGQGLSYEQYF.